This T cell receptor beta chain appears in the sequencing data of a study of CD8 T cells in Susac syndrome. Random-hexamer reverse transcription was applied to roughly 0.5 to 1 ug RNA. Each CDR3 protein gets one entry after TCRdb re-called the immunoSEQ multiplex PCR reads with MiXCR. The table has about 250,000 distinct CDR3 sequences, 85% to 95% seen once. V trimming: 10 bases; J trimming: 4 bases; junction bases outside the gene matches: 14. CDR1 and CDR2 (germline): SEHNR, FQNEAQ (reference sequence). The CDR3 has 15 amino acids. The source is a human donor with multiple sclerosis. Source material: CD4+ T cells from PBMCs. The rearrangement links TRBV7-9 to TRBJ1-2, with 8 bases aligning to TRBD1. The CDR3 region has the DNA TGTGCCATATCCGACCAGGGGGCGCCTATCTATGGCTACACCTTC. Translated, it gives CAISDQGAPIYGYTF.